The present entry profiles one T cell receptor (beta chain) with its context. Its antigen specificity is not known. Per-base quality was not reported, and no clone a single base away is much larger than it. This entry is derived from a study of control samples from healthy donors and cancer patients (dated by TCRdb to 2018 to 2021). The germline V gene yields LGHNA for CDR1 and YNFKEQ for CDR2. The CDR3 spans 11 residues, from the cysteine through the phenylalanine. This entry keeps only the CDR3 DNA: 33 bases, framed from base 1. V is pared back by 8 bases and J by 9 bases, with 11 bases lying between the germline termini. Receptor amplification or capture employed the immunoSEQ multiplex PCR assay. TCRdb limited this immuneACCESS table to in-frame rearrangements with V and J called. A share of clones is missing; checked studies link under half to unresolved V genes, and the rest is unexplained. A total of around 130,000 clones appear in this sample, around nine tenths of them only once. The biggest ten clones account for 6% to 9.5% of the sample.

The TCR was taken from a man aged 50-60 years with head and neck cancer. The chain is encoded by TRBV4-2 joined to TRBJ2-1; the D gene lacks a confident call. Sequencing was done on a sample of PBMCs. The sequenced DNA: TGTGCCAGCTCAATAAGCATTGAGCAGTTCTTC. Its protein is CASSISIEQFF.